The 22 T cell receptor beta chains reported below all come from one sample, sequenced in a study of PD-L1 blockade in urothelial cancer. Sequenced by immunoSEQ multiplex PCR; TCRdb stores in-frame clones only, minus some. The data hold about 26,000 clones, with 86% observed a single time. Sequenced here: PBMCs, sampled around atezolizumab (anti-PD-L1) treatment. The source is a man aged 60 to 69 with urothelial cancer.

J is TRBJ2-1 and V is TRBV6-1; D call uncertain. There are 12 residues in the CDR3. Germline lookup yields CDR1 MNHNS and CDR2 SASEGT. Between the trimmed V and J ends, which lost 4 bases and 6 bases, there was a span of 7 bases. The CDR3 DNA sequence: TGTGCCAGCAGTGGCGGCGGCAATGAGCAGTTCTTC. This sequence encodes CASSGGGNEQFF.

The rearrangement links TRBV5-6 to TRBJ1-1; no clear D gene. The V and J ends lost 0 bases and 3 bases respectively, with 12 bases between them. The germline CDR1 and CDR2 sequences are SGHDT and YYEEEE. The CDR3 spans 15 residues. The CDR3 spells CASSLDGRTYTEAFF. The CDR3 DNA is TGTGCCAGCAGCTTGGATGGGCGAACCTACACTGAAGCTTTCTTT.

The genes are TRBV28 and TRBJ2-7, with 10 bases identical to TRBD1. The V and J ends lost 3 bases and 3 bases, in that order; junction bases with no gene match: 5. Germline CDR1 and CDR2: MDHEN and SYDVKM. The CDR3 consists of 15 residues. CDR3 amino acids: CASSLVGQGFYEQYF. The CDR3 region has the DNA TGTGCCAGCAGTTTGGTGGGACAGGGGTTCTACGAGCAGTACTTC. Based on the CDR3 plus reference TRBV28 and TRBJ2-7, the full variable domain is DVKVTQSSRYLVKRTGEKVFLECVQDMDHENMFWYRQDPGLGLRLIYFSYDVKMKEKGDIPEGYSVSREKKERFSLILESASTNQTSMYLCASSLVGQGFYEQYFGPGTRLTVT.

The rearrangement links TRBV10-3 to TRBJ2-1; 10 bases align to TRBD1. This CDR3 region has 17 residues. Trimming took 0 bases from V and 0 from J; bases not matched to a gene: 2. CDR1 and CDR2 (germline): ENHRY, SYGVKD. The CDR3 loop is CAISESTGGLSYNEQFF. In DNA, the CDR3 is TGTGCCATCAGTGAGTCGACAGGGGGCCTCTCCTACAATGAGCAGTTCTTC.

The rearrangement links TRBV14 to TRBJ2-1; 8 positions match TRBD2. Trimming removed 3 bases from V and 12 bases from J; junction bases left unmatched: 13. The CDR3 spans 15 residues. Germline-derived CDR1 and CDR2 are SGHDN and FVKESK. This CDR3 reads CASSQTLGGGGRQFF. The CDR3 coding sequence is TGTGCCAGCAGCCAGACCCTCGGGGGGGGAGGACGGCAGTTCTTC.

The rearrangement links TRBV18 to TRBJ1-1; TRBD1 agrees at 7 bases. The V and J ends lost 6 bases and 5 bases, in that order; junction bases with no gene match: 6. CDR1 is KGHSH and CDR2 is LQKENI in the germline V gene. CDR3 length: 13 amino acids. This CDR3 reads CASSTGARTEAFF. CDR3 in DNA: TGTGCCAGCTCCACAGGGGCGAGGACTGAAGCTTTCTTT. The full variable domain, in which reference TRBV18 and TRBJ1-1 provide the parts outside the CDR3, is NAGVMQNPRHLVRRRGQEARLRCSPMKGHSHVYWYRQLPEEGLKFMVYLQKENIIDESGMPKERFSAEFPKEGPSILRIQQVVRGDSAAYFCASSTGARTEAFFGQGTRLTVV.

The CDR3 protein is CASSSKQGANSPLHF. For the CDR3, the DNA is TGTGCCAGCAGCTCAAAACAGGGGGCAAATTCACCCCTCCACTTT. The chain has TRBV9 and TRBJ1-6; 9 bases are a match to TRBD1. Germline assignment: CDR1 SGDLS and CDR2 YYNGEE. The CDR3 totals 15 residues. V shed 4 bases, J shed 7 bases, and the junction held 6 bases outside the gene matches.

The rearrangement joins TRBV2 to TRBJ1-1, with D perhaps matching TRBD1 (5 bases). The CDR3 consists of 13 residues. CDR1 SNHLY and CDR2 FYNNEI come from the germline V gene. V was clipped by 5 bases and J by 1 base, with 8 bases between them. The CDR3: CASSFGQNTEAFF. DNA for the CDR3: TGTGCCAGCAGTTTTGGACAGAACACTGAAGCTTTCTTT. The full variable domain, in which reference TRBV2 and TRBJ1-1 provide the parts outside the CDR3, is EPEVTQTPSHQVTQMGQEVILRCVPISNHLYFYWYRQILGQKVEFLVSFYNNEISEKSEIFDDQFSVERPDGSNFTLKIRSTKLEDSAMYFCASSFGQNTEAFFGQGTRLTVV.

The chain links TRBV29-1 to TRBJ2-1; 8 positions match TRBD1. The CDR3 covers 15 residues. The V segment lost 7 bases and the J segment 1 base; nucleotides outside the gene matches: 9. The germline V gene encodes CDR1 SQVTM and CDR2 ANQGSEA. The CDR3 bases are TGCAGCGGGGGACAGGCTACGATTTCCTACAATGAGCAGTTCTTC. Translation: CSGGQATISYNEQFF.

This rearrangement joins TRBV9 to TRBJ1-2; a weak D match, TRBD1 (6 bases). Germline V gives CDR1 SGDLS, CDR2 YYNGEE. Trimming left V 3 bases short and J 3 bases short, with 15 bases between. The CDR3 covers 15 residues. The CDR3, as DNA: TGTGCCAGCAGCGCGACCCCCGGGACACACTATGGCTACACCTTC. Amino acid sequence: CASSATPGTHYGYTF.

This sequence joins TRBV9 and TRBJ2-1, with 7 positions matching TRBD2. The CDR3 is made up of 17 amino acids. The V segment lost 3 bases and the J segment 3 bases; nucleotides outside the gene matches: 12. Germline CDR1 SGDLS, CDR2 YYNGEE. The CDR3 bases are TGTGCCAGCAGCGGCCCAAGGGCCAGCGGGAACTACAATGAGCAGTTCTTC. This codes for CASSGPRASGNYNEQFF.

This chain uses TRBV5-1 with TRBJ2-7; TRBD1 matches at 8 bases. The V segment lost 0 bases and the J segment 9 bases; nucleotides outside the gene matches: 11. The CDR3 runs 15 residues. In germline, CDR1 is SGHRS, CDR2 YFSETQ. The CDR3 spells CASSLGPGTGASQYF. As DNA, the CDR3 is TGCGCCAGCAGCTTGGGCCCCGGGACAGGAGCGTCGCAGTACTTC.

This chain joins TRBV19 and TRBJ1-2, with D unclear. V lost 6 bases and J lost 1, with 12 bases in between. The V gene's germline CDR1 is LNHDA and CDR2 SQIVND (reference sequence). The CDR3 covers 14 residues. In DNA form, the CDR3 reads TGTGCCAGTAGGAGCGGTCGACTTAACTATGGCTACACCTTC. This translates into CASRSGRLNYGYTF.

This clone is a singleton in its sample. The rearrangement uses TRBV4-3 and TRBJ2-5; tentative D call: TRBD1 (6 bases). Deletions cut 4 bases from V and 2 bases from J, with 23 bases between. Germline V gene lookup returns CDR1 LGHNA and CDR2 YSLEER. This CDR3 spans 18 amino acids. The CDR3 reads CASSPRGYTTGLQETQYF. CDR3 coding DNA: TGCGCCAGCAGCCCAAGAGGCTACACCACAGGGCTACAAGAGACCCAGTACTTC.

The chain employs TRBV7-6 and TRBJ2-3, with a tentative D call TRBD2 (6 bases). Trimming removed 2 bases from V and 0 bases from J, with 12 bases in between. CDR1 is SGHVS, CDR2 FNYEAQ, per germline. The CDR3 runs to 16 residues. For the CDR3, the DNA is TGTGCCAGCAGCTTACTGCTAGCGTCTAGCACAGATACGCAGTATTTT. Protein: CASSLLLASSTDTQYF.

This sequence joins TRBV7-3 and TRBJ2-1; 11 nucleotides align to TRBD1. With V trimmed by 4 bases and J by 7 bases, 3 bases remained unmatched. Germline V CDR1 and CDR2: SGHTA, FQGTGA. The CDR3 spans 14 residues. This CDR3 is CASSSGTGGNEQFF. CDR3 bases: TGTGCCAGCAGCTCCGGGACAGGGGGGAATGAGCAGTTCTTC.

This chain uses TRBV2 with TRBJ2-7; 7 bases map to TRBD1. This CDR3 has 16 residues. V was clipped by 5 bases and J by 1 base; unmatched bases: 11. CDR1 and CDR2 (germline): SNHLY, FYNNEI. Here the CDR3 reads CASSPQLQGLSYEQYF. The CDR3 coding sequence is TGTGCCAGCAGTCCCCAATTACAGGGGCTTTCCTACGAGCAGTACTTC.

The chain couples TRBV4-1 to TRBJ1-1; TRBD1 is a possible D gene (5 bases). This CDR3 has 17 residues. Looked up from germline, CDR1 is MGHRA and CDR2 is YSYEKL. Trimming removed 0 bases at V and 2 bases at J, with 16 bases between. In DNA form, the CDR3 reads TGCGCCAGCAGCCAAGATCCCGGGGGGACGGATAACACTGAAGCTTTCTTT. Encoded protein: CASSQDPGGTDNTEAFF.

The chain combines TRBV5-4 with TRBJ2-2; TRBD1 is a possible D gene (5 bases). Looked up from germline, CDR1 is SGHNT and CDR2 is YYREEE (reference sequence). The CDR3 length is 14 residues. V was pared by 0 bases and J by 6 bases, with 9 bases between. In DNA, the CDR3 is TGTGCCAGCAGCTTGGTAGGCAGGGCCGGGGAGCTGTTTTTT. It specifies CASSLVGRAGELFF.

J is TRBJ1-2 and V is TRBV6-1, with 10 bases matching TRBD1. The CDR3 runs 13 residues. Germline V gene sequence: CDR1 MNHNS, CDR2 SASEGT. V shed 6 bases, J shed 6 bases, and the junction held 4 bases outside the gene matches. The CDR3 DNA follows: TGTGCCAGCAGGACAGGGGGCTGGGATGGCTACACCTTC. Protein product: CASRTGGWDGYTF.

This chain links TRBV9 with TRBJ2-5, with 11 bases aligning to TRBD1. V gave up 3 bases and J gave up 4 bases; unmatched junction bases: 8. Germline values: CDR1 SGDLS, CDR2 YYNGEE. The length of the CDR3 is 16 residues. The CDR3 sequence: CASSAEGTGGRETQYF. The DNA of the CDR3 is TGTGCCAGCAGCGCGGAGGGGACAGGGGGTCGAGAGACCCAGTACTTC. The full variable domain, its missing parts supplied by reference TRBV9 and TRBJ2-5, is DSGVTQTPKHLITATGQRVTLRCSPRSGDLSVYWYQQSLDQGLQFLIQYYNGEERAKGNILERFSAQQFPDLHSELNLSSLELGDSALYFCASSAEGTGGRETQYFGPGTRLLVL.

The CDR3 coding sequence is TGTGCCAGCAGGAACAGGGTGGGGGTTGTGGGGGAGCAGTACTTC. Residues: CASRNRVGVVGEQYF. The rearrangement links TRBV21-1 to TRBJ2-7; TRBD1, the table's D call, lacks a check against the DNA. TRBV21-1 is described as a pseudogene. This CDR3 region has 15 residues.